This TCR beta chain was recorded in a study of early T cells in non-severe SARS-CoV-2 infection. Concerning this clonotype itself: Its cognate antigen is unknown.

Study conclusions and caveats: The VDJdb matching leaned toward anti-spike CD8 responses and overlooked private and CD4 specificities.

Germline values: CDR1 LGHDT, CDR2 YNNKEL (reference sequence). V dropped 3 bases and J dropped 0; count of bases not matched to a gene: 9. This CDR3 is 19 amino acids long. Each CDR3 protein gets one entry after TCRdb re-called the 5' RACE reads with MiXCR. The sample has about 66,000 distinct CDR3 sequences; roughly 18% are singletons. This material consisted of whole blood, taken at baseline. This TCR was sampled from an adult who was a healthcare worker with PCR-confirmed SARS-CoV-2 infection or an uninfected control (not recorded which). The rearrangement links TRBV3-1 to TRBJ2-3; 13 bases agree with TRBD2. The CDR3 loop is CASSQQRTSGGVSTDTQYF. CDR3 in DNA: TGTGCCAGCAGCCAGCAAAGGACTAGCGGGGGAGTTAGCACAGATACGCAGTATTTT.